What follows describes a single T cell receptor beta chain. The repertoire was sequenced with immunoSEQ multiplex PCR; TCRdb's copy has only in-frame clones and lacks some. The table lists around 10,000 clones, about three quarters of them singletons, with approximately 15% in the top ten. This sample is drawn from a study of OX40 agonist ivuxolimab in advanced cancers. Germline assignment: CDR1 MNHEY and CDR2 SVGAGI. The CDR3 runs 15 residues. V lost 8 bases to trimming and J lost 0 bases, with 11 bases between them. The chain is built from TRBV6-5 and TRBJ2-6; D unresolved. The receptor's source is an adult with an advanced solid tumor such as melanoma, head and neck, liver or kidney cancer. Material: CD4+ or CD8+ T cells sorted from blood, obtained in a trial of the OX40 agonist ivuxolimab. CDR3 amino acids: CASEFGNSGANVLTF. DNA for the CDR3: TGTGCCAGCGAATTTGGAAACTCTGGGGCCAACGTCCTGACTTTC.